One T cell receptor beta chain is described in this entry. Its antigen specificity is not known. No base qualities exist here, and no much larger clone lies one base off it. These data come from a study of T cell responses to AZD1222 COVID-19 vaccine (dated by TCRdb to about 2021). Regarding the study in general: A total of about 230 trial participants underwent TCR sequencing, of whom around 200 received two doses of AZD1222 and roughly 25 received two doses of the MenACWY control vaccine. Trial participants were enrolled by age into subgroups of 18-55, 56-69 and 70-plus years, and around 150, 29 and 61 TCR-sequenced participants, respectively, were included in these subgroups.

The CDR3 regions of human TCRbeta chains were subjected to immunosequencing. Regarding the original processing steps: Repertoire TCRs were checked for matches against a reference library of SARS-CoV-2-specific TCRs that had been generated using the MIRA antigen-specificity platform. Breadth was defined as the fraction of unique TCRs that were SARS-CoV-2-associated. Depth was defined as the fraction of total T cells that were SARS-CoV-2-associated. Using the MIRA data, each spike-specific TCR was assigned both to the spike region to which the TCR was reactive and to a CD4 or CD8 class. Log10-transformed breadth and depth values were compared by one-way ANOVA with Sidak's multiple comparisons tests. The clones in this table, taken by TCRdb from immuneACCESS, are in-frame only. Not every clone is retained; where verified, under half of the shortfall comes from an unresolved V gene, and the cause of the rest is unknown. V and J calls and clone size are those listed in that table; D and trimming were worked out from the DNA. The sample table records roughly 110,000 clones; around 93% of these occur just once. The ten largest clonotypes hold under 9.5% of the sample.

Read against the paper, the sample's time point label means: about 28 days (+/-7) after the second vaccine dose. AZD1222 recipients given second doses at about 4 weeks or at about 12 weeks were pooled, since spike-specific TCR depth and breadth were not found to differ between the two schedules. Vaccinee samples came from UK trials COV001 and COV002, including a single-blind randomized controlled phase 2/3 trial of AZD1222 (ChAdOx1 nCoV-19) in healthy adults. Trial participant PBMC samples were collected at day 0 and day 28 after the second dose for TCRbeta chain sequencing. Findings and caveats that apply to the study as a whole: Conclusions about previously exposed vaccinees are limited, since just 6 or 7 AZD1222 recipients were seropositive for SARS-CoV-2 at baseline. The 56-69-year group was small, and its depth increase did not reach significance, likely because of low power. Because no day 14 peak-response samples were available, repertoires were characterized only after the peak T cell response. Nearly half of unique spike-specific TCRs reportedly recognized epitopes outside regions mutated in the B.1.351 and B.1.1.7 variants. Most participants were white British and females outnumbered males, and the authors suggested that clonal diversity may have been underestimated. Spike-specific TCR breadth and depth rose significantly after two AZD1222 doses compared with day 0 and with MenACWY recipients. The vaccine-associated CD4 TCRs covered the entire spike protein, and the dominant responses fell in regions 160-218 and 743-854.

At the junction V is shortened by 1 base and J by 3 bases, with 11 bases in between. The CDR3 covers 16 residues, taking in both the cysteine and the phenylalanine. Solely the CDR3 DNA is kept, with 48 bases framed from the first base. Taken from the germline V gene, the CDR1 and CDR2 loops are SGHRS and YFSETQ. The sequence is built from TRBV5-1 and TRBJ1-6; the best D guess is TRBD1, with 5 bases matching. The material was peripheral blood, obtained 28 days after the second AZD1222 dose. This sequence originates from an adult who received the AZD1222 COVID-19 vaccine. The CDR3 sequence is CASSLTSGDYNSPLHF. The base sequence is TGCGCCAGCAGCTTGACTTCGGGGGACTATAATTCACCCCTCCACTTT. This CDR3, with the reference TRBV5-1 and TRBJ1-6 proteins standing in past its ends, gives the full variable domain KAGVTQTPRYLIKTRGQQVTLSCSPISGHRSVSWYQQTPGQGLQFLFEYFSETQRNKGNFPGRFSGRQFSNSRSEMNVSTLELGDSALYLCASSLTSGDYNSPLHFGNGTRLTVT.